Here is one T cell receptor beta chain with its context. Per the study methods: Using reference gene primer amplification, nucleated cell counts were estimated. Sequenced by immunoSEQ multiplex PCR; TCRdb stores in-frame clones only, minus some. The DNA gave D and trimming, while V, J and clone size come from that table. The sample has 150,000 to 200,000 clones; 65% to 90% are singletons. Trimming shortened V by 4 bases and J by 10 bases, and 13 bases separated the two germline ends. The CDR3 is 12 amino acids. CDR1 is LNHDA, CDR2 SQIVND, per germline (reference sequence). The sample belongs to a study of blood T cell repertoires in COVID-19. Overall study context: Samples of COVID-19 (acute and convalescent) were obtained from the United States, Italy and Spain. PBMCs, B-cell-depleted T cells, or T cells were the source of the cDNA or gDNA that made up the material.

The rearrangement joins TRBV19 to TRBJ1-1; TRBD1 might be the D (6 bases). The clonotype originates from a man in his fifties with active or convalescent COVID-19. Specimen: peripheral blood. The CDR3 is CASSTGVRAAFF. The CDR3, as DNA: TGTGCCAGTAGTACAGGGGTCCGGGCAGCTTTCTTT.